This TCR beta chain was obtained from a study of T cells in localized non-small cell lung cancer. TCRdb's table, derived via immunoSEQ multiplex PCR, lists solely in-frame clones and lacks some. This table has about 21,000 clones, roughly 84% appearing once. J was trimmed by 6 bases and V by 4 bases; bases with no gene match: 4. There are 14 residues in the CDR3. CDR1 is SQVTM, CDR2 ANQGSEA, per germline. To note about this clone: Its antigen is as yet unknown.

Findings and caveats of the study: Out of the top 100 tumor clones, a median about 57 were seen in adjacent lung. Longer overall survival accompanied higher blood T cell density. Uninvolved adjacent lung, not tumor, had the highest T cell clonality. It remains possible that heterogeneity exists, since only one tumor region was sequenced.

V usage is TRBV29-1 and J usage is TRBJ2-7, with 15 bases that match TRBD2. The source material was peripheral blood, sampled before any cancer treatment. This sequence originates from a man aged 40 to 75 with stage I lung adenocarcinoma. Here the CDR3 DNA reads TGCAGCGTTGCACCGGGACTAGCGGGAGGCGAGCAGTACTTC. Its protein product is CSVAPGLAGGEQYF.